The 6 T cell receptor beta chains reported below all come from one sample, sequenced in a study of T cells in Graves' hyperthyroidism and ophthalmopathy. RNA transcripts were the template for amplifying TCR beta CDR3 regions. The HTBI set primed first-round TCR CDR3 RT-PCR. TCRdb fed the multiplex PCR reads into MiXCR, producing one record per CDR3 protein. The sample lists around 540,000 distinct CDR3 sequences, 35% to 55% occurring once. Sequenced input: peripheral blood or thyroid tissue (not recorded which). The receptors were sampled from a woman aged 18-29 years with Graves' hyperthyroidism.

A few counts support this clonotype. This chain connects TRBV19 to TRBJ1-5, with D unresolved. V was pared by 5 bases and J by 3 bases, with 11 bases between. Germline CDR1 is LNHDA and CDR2 is SQIVND (reference sequence). CDR3 length: 14 amino acids. In DNA form, the CDR3 reads TGTGCCAGTAGTCCCCCAAGACTCAATCAGCCCCAGCATTTT. This encodes CASSPPRLNQPQHF.

The gene calls are TRBV7-4 and TRBJ1-4, with TRBD1 as a possible D gene (6 bases). This CDR3 spans 14 amino acids. Germline CDR1 and CDR2: SGHVT and SQSDAQ. The germline V and J ends were trimmed by 5 bases and 7 bases, with 14 bases remaining between them. In nucleotides, the CDR3 is TGTGCCAGCAGCGTGTCACAGGGAGGTGAAAAACTGTTTTTT. Protein: CASSVSQGGEKLFF. Full variable domain (remainder filled in from reference TRBV7-4 and TRBJ1-4): GAGVSQSPRYKVAKRGRDVALRCDSISGHVTLYWYRQTLGQGSEVLTYSQSDAQRDKSGRPSGRFSAERPERSVSTLKIQRTEQGDSAVYLCASSVSQGGEKLFFGSGTQLSVL.

J is TRBJ2-5 and V is TRBV10-3; 12 positions agree with TRBD2. The CDR3 runs 13 residues. V trimming: 10 bases; J trimming: 5 bases; junction bases outside the gene matches: 5. CDR1 ENHRY and CDR2 SYGVKD come from the germline V gene. The CDR3 spells CATGTSGPETQYF. The DNA for the CDR3 is TGTGCCACTGGGACTAGCGGGCCCGAGACCCAGTACTTC.

The J gene is TRBJ2-7, the V gene TRBV12-3 or TRBV12-4; D is undetermined. The V and J ends lost 5 bases and 5 bases respectively, with 10 bases between them. This CDR3 has 12 residues. CDR3 in amino acids: CASSLRTDEQYF. The CDR3 DNA follows: TGTGCCAGCAGTCTTCGGACGGACGAGCAGTACTTC.

The CDR3 DNA reads TGTGCCAGCAGCTTAGCCGGGGAGAGAGGTCTCAGAAACACCATATATTTT. This sequence encodes CASSLAGERGLRNTIYF. The genes are TRBV7-3 and TRBJ1-3; no clear D. V lost 2 bases, J lost 5 bases, and 19 bases lay in between. The germline CDR1 and CDR2 sequences are SGHTA and FQGTGA. This CDR3 is built from 17 residues.

The chain employs TRBV6-2 or TRBV6-3 and TRBJ1-2; D gene unclear. In germline, CDR1 is MNHEY, CDR2 SVGEGT. The CDR3 loop spans 15 amino acids. Trimming left V 7 bases short and J 6 bases short, with 21 bases between. The CDR3 DNA reads as TGTGCCAGCACCCAAAACTGGTGGGCAGGCGATGGCTACACCTTC. Translating it yields CASTQNWWAGDGYTF.